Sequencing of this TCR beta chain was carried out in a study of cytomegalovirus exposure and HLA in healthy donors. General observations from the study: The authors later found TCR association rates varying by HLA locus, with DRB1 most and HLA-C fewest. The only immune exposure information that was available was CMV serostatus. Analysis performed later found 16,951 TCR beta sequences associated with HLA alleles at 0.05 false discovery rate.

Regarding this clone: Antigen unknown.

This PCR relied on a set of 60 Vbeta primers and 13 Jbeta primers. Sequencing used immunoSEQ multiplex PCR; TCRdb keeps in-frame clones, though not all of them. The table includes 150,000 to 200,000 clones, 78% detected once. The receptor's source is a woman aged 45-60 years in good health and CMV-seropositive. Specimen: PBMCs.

The CDR3 DNA follows: TGTGCCAGCAGTTACAGACGGGACAGGATGAACACTGAAGCTTTCTTT. It encodes CASSYRRDRMNTEAFF. The chain couples TRBV6-6 to TRBJ1-1, with 8 bases lining up with TRBD1. J was trimmed by 0 bases and V by 2 bases; bases with no gene match: 5. Looked up from germline, CDR1 is MNHNY and CDR2 is SVGAGI (reference sequence). The CDR3 has 16 amino acids.